Listed here are 10 T cell receptor beta chains from one sample, sequenced in a study of PD-L1 blockade in urothelial cancer. The sample's time point: peripheral blood 6 weeks after treatment start. The repertoire was sequenced with immunoSEQ multiplex PCR; TCRdb's copy has only in-frame clones and lacks some. The profile shows around 30,000 clones, around 84% of them singletons. This specimen was PBMCs, taken around atezolizumab (anti-PD-L1) treatment. These receptors came from a man between 65 and 79 years old with urothelial cancer.

V and J are TRBV4-1 and TRBJ2-1; D perhaps matches TRBD1 (6 bases). CDR3 length equals 16 residues. Germline values: CDR1 MGHRA, CDR2 YSYEKL. V lost 1 base and J 7 bases, leaving 17 bases between the germline ends. CDR3 protein: CASSQVLTGLQNEQFF. CDR3 nucleotide sequence: TGCGCCAGCAGCCAAGTGTTGACAGGTCTCCAAAATGAGCAGTTCTTC.

The chain carries TRBV7-3 and TRBJ2-1, with D perhaps TRBD2 (5 bases). The V gene's germline CDR1 is SGHTA and CDR2 FQGTGA. The CDR3 is 13 amino acids. Trimming left V 5 bases short and J 10 bases short, with 15 bases between. Written as DNA, the CDR3 is TGTGCCAGCAGCCCACGGGGATTGGGAGAGCAGTTCTTC. This sequence encodes CASSPRGLGEQFF.

The V gene is TRBV5-1, the J gene TRBJ2-1; tentatively, D is TRBD2 (7 bases). The V and J ends lost 0 bases and 5 bases respectively, with 15 bases between them. The CDR3 spans 16 residues. Germline V CDR1 and CDR2: SGHRS, YFSETQ. The CDR3 sequence is CASSLGGGGADNEQFF. As DNA, the CDR3 is TGCGCCAGCAGCTTGGGGGGGGGCGGGGCTGACAATGAGCAGTTCTTC. Full variable domain (remainder filled in from reference TRBV5-1 and TRBJ2-1): KAGVTQTPRYLIKTRGQQVTLSCSPISGHRSVSWYQQTPGQGLQFLFEYFSETQRNKGNFPGRFSGRQFSNSRSEMNVSTLELGDSALYLCASSLGGGGADNEQFFGPGTRLTVL.

V and J are TRBV6-5 and TRBJ1-3; D is unclear. V was clipped by 5 bases and J by 4 bases, with 9 bases between them. The CDR3 has 13 amino acids. Germline-derived CDR1 and CDR2 are MNHEY and SVGAGI. In DNA, the CDR3 is TGTGCCAGCAGTCAAAGTAGAGGAAACACCATATATTTT. It yields the protein CASSQSRGNTIYF.

The chain uses TRBV7-3 and TRBJ1-1, with 8 nucleotides matching TRBD1. There are 14 residues in the CDR3. The ends lost 5 bases at V and 4 bases at J; junction bases unmatched: 6. Germline CDR1 and CDR2: SGHTA and FQGTGA. The CDR3 coding sequence is TGTGCCAGCAGCCCCAACACAGGGGGCACTGAAGCTTTCTTT. Residues: CASSPNTGGTEAFF.

The chain employs TRBV5-1 and TRBJ2-3; TRBD2 might be the D (6 bases). Trimming took 9 bases from V and 0 from J, leaving 14 bases between them. CDR3 length equals 14 residues. CDR1 is SGHRS, CDR2 YFSETQ, per germline. CDR3 loop: CATASGDSTDTQYF. The CDR3 DNA sequence: TGCGCCACCGCCTCGGGGGATAGCACAGATACGCAGTATTTT.

The CDR3, as DNA: TGTGCCAGCTCCGCGGGGGGCAATCAGCCCCAGCATTTT. This translates into CASSAGGNQPQHF. This chain links TRBV6-6 with TRBJ1-5; the D gene is possibly TRBD1 (5 bases). CDR1 is MNHNY and CDR2 is SVGAGI in the germline V gene (reference sequence). Trimming left V 8 bases short and J 2 bases short, with 10 bases between. The CDR3 totals 13 residues.

This chain joins TRBV7-8 and TRBJ1-5; D is undetermined. The CDR3 spans 17 residues. Germline lookup yields CDR1 SGHVS and CDR2 FQNEAQ. V was clipped by 0 bases and J by 0 bases, with 12 bases between them. CDR3 nucleotides: TGTGCCAGCAGCTTAGCGGTAACAGCCTATAGCAATCAGCCCCAGCATTTT. This gives the protein CASSLAVTAYSNQPQHF.

This rearrangement joins TRBV4-2 to TRBJ2-1; 9 bases align to TRBD2. The CDR3 loop spans 19 amino acids. Germline-derived CDR1 and CDR2 are LGHNA and YNFKEQ. V lost 0 bases and J lost 2; bases outside the gene matches: 11. As DNA, the CDR3 is TGTGCCAGCAGCCAAGATCGGGGCGGGGGGGCTCAGGCCTACAATGAGCAGTTCTTC. It codes for CASSQDRGGGAQAYNEQFF.

V gene TRBV4-2 combines with J gene TRBJ2-7; TRBD2 aligns across 8 bases. Germline V gene data show CDR1 as LGHNA and CDR2 as YNFKEQ. This CDR3 spans 16 amino acids. The junction had 8 bases not matched to a gene; V was cut back by 0 bases and J by 4 bases. The CDR3 region has the DNA TGTGCCAGCAGCCAAGATAAAACTAGCGGAGCATACGAGCAGTACTTC. This encodes CASSQDKTSGAYEQYF.